Here is one T cell receptor (beta chain) with its context. The same CDR3 also results from other DNA sequences found in this sample. The repertoire was sequenced with immunoSEQ multiplex PCR; TCRdb's copy has only in-frame clones and lacks some. The sample consists of millions of clones, just over 90% of them appearing once. This entry comes from a study of shared clonotypes between healthy human individuals. Between the trimmed V and J ends, which lost 1 base and 3 bases, there was a span of 10 bases. CDR3 length: 15 amino acids. CDR1 is LNHDA and CDR2 is SQIVND in the germline V gene (reference sequence).

The chain uses TRBV19 and TRBJ1-5, with D uncertain. Sequenced sample: naive CD4+ T cells sorted from blood. The subset was: CD45RA+ positively selected. This TCR was sampled from a man between 18 and 29 years old in good health. CDR3: CASSIGRFPNQPQHF. The CDR3 bases are TGTGCCAGTAGTATAGGTCGTTTCCCCAATCAGCCCCAGCATTTT.